A single sample gave rise to the 11 T cell receptor beta chains below, sequenced in a study of regulatory T cells in long-lasting Graves disease. The time point is: newly diagnosed GD, antithyroid drugs for less than 3 months. PBMCs were the source of the RNA used for TCR sequencing. Both iRepertoire HTBI primers and Arm-PCR of CDR3 regions were used to build the TCR beta libraries. TCRdb used MiXCR to reprocess the multiplex PCR reads, holding one entry per CDR3 protein. The sample has approximately 490,000 distinct CDR3 sequences, roughly 15% seen once. A further study also used this sample, focusing on T cells in Graves' hyperthyroidism and ophthalmopathy.

The material was peripheral blood mononuclear cells (PBMCs), obtained at new diagnosis, from a patient treated with antithyroid drugs. The receptors come from a man aged 35 to 55 with Graves disease.

The chain joins TRBV27 to TRBJ1-5; no definite D call. V was shortened by 6 bases and J by 7 bases, with 10 bases between the two germline ends. CDR1 MNHEY and CDR2 SMNVEV come from the germline V gene (reference sequence). CDR3 length: 12 amino acids. The CDR3 sequence: CASSRVGQPQHF. DNA for the CDR3: TGTGCCAGCAGCCGCGTAGGACAGCCCCAGCATTTT.

The DNA for the CDR3 is TGTGCCAGCAGCCAAGTAAGGACTAGCGGTCAAGAGACCCAGTACTTC. Amino acids: CASSQVRTSGQETQYF. The V and J genes are TRBV3-1 and TRBJ2-5; 10 bases are shared with TRBD2. The CDR3 sequence is 16 residues long. Trimming took 1 base from V and 2 from J; bases not matched to a gene: 4. Germline V gene sequence: CDR1 LGHDT, CDR2 YNNKEL (reference sequence).

The chain carries TRBV14 and TRBJ2-7, with no clear D. Per germline, CDR1 SGHDN and CDR2 FVKESK. The CDR3 loop spans 14 amino acids. Trimming stripped 6 bases from V and 2 bases from J, with 14 bases between. CDR3 sequence (DNA): TGTGCCAGCAGTTTTATAGCAGACCCCTACGAGCAGTACTTC. Translated: CASSFIADPYEQYF.

This clonotype was recorded a few times. The CDR3 nucleotides are TGTGCCAGCAGTGGGCCTAGCGGGAGGGCCTCGAACACCGGGGAGCTGTTTTTT. This gives the protein CASSGPSGRASNTGELFF. J is TRBJ2-2 and V is TRBV27, with TRBD2 matching over 12 bases. Trimming took 5 bases from V and 0 from J; bases not matched to a gene: 7. The CDR3 loop spans 18 amino acids. CDR1 and CDR2 (germline): MNHEY, SMNVEV (reference sequence).

A few counts support this clonotype. The chain recombines TRBV5-1 with TRBJ1-3; a possible D gene is TRBD1 (6 bases). The CDR3 runs to 15 residues. Germline V gives CDR1 SGHRS, CDR2 YFSETQ. V lost 4 bases and J 1 base, leaving 12 bases between the germline ends. CDR3 protein: CASSPQGGSGNTIYF. CDR3 sequence (DNA): TGCGCCAGCAGCCCTCAAGGGGGTTCTGGAAACACCATATATTTT.

This clonotype was found many times. The J gene is TRBJ2-1, the V gene TRBV24-1; perhaps D is TRBD1 or TRBD2 (5 bases each). Trimming stripped 4 bases from V and 5 bases from J, with 17 bases between. Germline V gene lookup returns CDR1 KGHDR and CDR2 SFDVKD. The CDR3 totals 16 residues. This CDR3 is CATSDPAGTGNNEQFF. CDR3 DNA sequence: TGTGCCACCAGTGACCCCGCCGGGACCGGAAACAATGAGCAGTTCTTC.

This clonotype has at least ten counts. The genes are TRBV5-1 and TRBJ1-1; TRBD1 matches at 10 bases. V lost 4 bases and J lost 1; bases outside the gene matches: 13. The CDR3 length is 18 residues. Germline CDR1 reads SGHRS; CDR2 reads YFSETQ. CDR3 protein: CASSANLGQGLENTEAFF. CDR3 DNA: TGCGCCAGCAGCGCCAACTTGGGACAGGGGCTTGAGAACACTGAAGCTTTCTTT.

The J gene is TRBJ2-3, the V gene TRBV27; D may be TRBD2 (6 bases). The CDR3 is made up of 15 amino acids. The germline CDR1 and CDR2 sequences are MNHEY and SMNVEV (reference sequence). V gave up 2 bases and J gave up 1 base, with 10 bases separating them. The CDR3 DNA follows: TGTGCCAGCAGTTTAAACGGACTACGCACAGATACGCAGTATTTT. Amino acids: CASSLNGLRTDTQYF.

This clonotype was seen a handful of times. The rearrangement uses TRBV10-3 and TRBJ1-2; TRBD1 matches at 7 bases. Germline-derived CDR1 and CDR2 are ENHRY and SYGVKD. The CDR3 has 14 residues. Germline trimming cut 7 bases from V and 1 base from J; bases unmatched to any gene: 6. CDR3 sequence reads: CAIKPGQHNYGYTF. CDR3 sequence (DNA): TGTGCCATCAAACCGGGACAGCATAACTATGGCTACACCTTC.

A few counts support this clonotype. The chain couples TRBV12-3 or TRBV12-4 to TRBJ2-1; 8 bases are shared with TRBD2. V was clipped by 6 bases and J by 4 bases; unmatched bases: 5. The CDR3 length is 14 residues. The chain's CDR3 is CASRRTSGYNEQFF. The CDR3 DNA reads as TGTGCCAGCAGAAGAACTAGCGGATACAATGAGCAGTTCTTC.

This clonotype was seen a handful of times. This may be a read error: a much more frequent sequence differs by one nucleotide. The J gene is TRBJ2-1, the V gene TRBV20-1; tentatively, D is TRBD2 (7 bases). The CDR3 runs 14 residues. Germline V gene data show CDR1 as DFQATT and CDR2 as SNEGSKA (reference sequence). The CDR3 loop reads CSARRGGSYNGQFF. DNA for the CDR3: TGCAGTGCTAGGAGGGGGGGTTCCTACAATGGGCAGTTCTTC.